The entry that follows covers one T cell receptor beta chain sequence. These data come from a study of naive and memory T cell subsets. A UMI-containing oligonucleotide was joined by 3' ligation to the TCR cDNA template. The SP2 primer and nested alpha and beta constant region primers amplified ligated cDNA in four rounds. Each CDR3 protein is one row after TCRdb ran MiXCR on the 5' RACE reads. The table lists 58,000 or so distinct CDR3 sequences, about 7.1% of them singletons, with roughly 8.9% in the top ten. The CDR3 has 17 residues. Germline lookup yields CDR1 MNHEY and CDR2 SVGEGT. V gave up 6 bases and J gave up 2 bases; unmatched junction bases: 13.

This receptor was identified in a female donor in good health. The rearrangement joins TRBV6-2 or TRBV6-3 to TRBJ2-1, with 7 bases aligning to TRBD2. The CDR3 nucleotides read TGTGCCAGCAGCCAGGCCAGATCTAGCGGTGCCTACAATGAGCAGTTCTTC. Its protein is CASSQARSSGAYNEQFF.